A selection of T cell receptor beta chains follows, all from one sample in a study of blood T cell repertoires in COVID-19. Sequencing used immunoSEQ multiplex PCR; TCRdb keeps in-frame clones, though not all of them. The sample lists a few hundred thousand clones, roughly 87% occurring once. The sequenced material came from peripheral blood. The receptors here all came from a man aged 35 to 55 with active or convalescent COVID-19. Both conserved end residues are trimmed from each CDR3. The order of the fields is V gene, clone size, J gene, CDR3 protein. Clone size is not always given. Where it is, it says once, few, many or a class for expanded clones.

v_gene: TRBV19; abundance: .; j_gene: TRBJ1-5; CDR3aa: ASRLAGPSNQPQH
v_gene: TRBV9; abundance: .; j_gene: TRBJ2-7; CDR3aa: ASSVGTPNEQY
v_gene: TRBV7-3; abundance: .; j_gene: TRBJ2-1; CDR3aa: ASRAGRNAEQF
v_gene: TRBV12-3/TRBV12-4; abundance: once; j_gene: TRBJ2-2; CDR3aa: ASSGLYTGELF
v_gene: TRBV27; abundance: once; j_gene: TRBJ2-7; CDR3aa: ASSLEGATSYEQY
v_gene: TRBV10-3; abundance: .; j_gene: TRBJ2-1; CDR3aa: AISEATGGRNEQF
v_gene: TRBV6-1; abundance: .; j_gene: TRBJ2-7; CDR3aa: ASSEEAGAFGEQY
v_gene: TRBV3-1/TRBV3-2; abundance: once; j_gene: TRBJ1-2; CDR3aa: ASSRTGWDGYT
v_gene: TRBV5-6; abundance: .; j_gene: TRBJ2-7; CDR3aa: ASSRQGFSYEQY
v_gene: TRBV10-1; abundance: .; j_gene: TRBJ2-2; CDR3aa: ASSEMGQGLGGELF
v_gene: TRBV7-9; abundance: .; j_gene: TRBJ1-5; CDR3aa: ASSGEGNQPQH
v_gene: TRBV7-9; abundance: .; j_gene: TRBJ1-4; CDR3aa: ASSGSRDRGTGGNEKLF
v_gene: TRBV12-3/TRBV12-4; abundance: .; j_gene: TRBJ1-2; CDR3aa: ASSLGTVGYT
v_gene: TRBV30; abundance: .; j_gene: TRBJ1-2; CDR3aa: AWSVPNRGYT
v_gene: TRBV12-3/TRBV12-4; abundance: .; j_gene: TRBJ2-5; CDR3aa: ASSLITGSQY
v_gene: TRBV9; abundance: few; j_gene: TRBJ1-2; CDR3aa: ASSYGTGEGGYT
v_gene: TRBV9; abundance: once; j_gene: TRBJ1-2; CDR3aa: ASSVDEGQGPPYT
v_gene: TRBV3-1/TRBV3-2; abundance: .; j_gene: TRBJ1-2; CDR3aa: ASSHGSSGGGYT
v_gene: TRBV6-1; abundance: .; j_gene: TRBJ2-7; CDR3aa: ASSEDMSGNTYEQY
v_gene: TRBV27; abundance: few; j_gene: TRBJ1-1; CDR3aa: ASRTGGGKAF
v_gene: TRBV5-1; abundance: .; j_gene: TRBJ2-7; CDR3aa: ASSFGGTAYEQY
v_gene: TRBV6-1; abundance: .; j_gene: TRBJ1-4; CDR3aa: ASSEFRQHNEKLF
v_gene: TRBV29-1; abundance: .; j_gene: TRBJ2-7; CDR3aa: SARTSVNYEQY
v_gene: TRBV19; abundance: .; j_gene: TRBJ2-1; CDR3aa: ASSIEGSSYNEQF
v_gene: TRBV24-1; abundance: .; j_gene: TRBJ2-7; CDR3aa: ATSDPTGEQY
v_gene: TRBV18; abundance: .; j_gene: TRBJ2-1; CDR3aa: ASSSGLAGGRNEQF
v_gene: TRBV27; abundance: .; j_gene: TRBJ2-5; CDR3aa: ASSLYGDQETQY
v_gene: TRBV2; abundance: .; j_gene: TRBJ1-6; CDR3aa: ASRTGVGSYNSPLH
v_gene: TRBV28; abundance: .; j_gene: TRBJ1-5; CDR3aa: ASTGGGAGQPQH
v_gene: TRBV5-1; abundance: few; j_gene: TRBJ1-4; CDR3aa: ASSLAGREKLF